This is a list of T cell receptor beta chains from one sample in a study of blood T cell repertoires in COVID-19. Sequencing used immunoSEQ multiplex PCR; TCRdb keeps in-frame clones, though not all of them. The sample consists of around 82,000 clones, approximately 86% of them appearing once. Sample: peripheral blood. The receptors originated from an elderly man with COVID-19, enrolled during active disease. CDR3s include the opening cysteine and the closing phenylalanine or tryptophan. Fields, in order: V gene, D gene, clone size, J gene, CDR3 protein, CDR3 DNA. A D gene is named only where the DNA matches it firmly. A clone size is listed for some rows: how often the clone was seen (once, few, many), or a class if it is expanded.

TRBV19	TRBD1	once	TRBJ2-5	CASSIGQGEAQYF	TGTGCCAGTAGTATCGGACAGGGAGAAGCCCAGTACTTC
TRBV6-6	-	many	TRBJ1-6	CASSQTRASLHF	TGTGCCAGCAGCCAGACGAGGGCCTCCCTCCACTTT
TRBV20-1	TRBD1	-	TRBJ1-2	CSAPDRNGYTF	TGCAGTGCCCCGGACAGGAATGGCTACACCTTC
TRBV27	-	-	TRBJ2-5	CASSRSGTSQETQYF	TGTGCCAGCAGCCGTTCCGGGACTTCTCAAGAGACCCAGTACTTC
TRBV29-1	-	-	TRBJ1-1	CSVGGLSTEAFF	TGCAGCGTTGGAGGTCTGTCCACTGAAGCTTTCTTT
TRBV7-2	TRBD1	-	TRBJ1-5	CASSLAPGTGGNQPQHF	TGTGCCAGCAGCTTAGCGCCTGGGACAGGAGGCAATCAGCCCCAGCATTTT
TRBV6-1	-	-	TRBJ1-6	CASSERRTVDNSPLHF	TGTGCCAGCAGTGAAAGGAGGACCGTCGATAATTCACCCCTCCACTTT
TRBV18	-	-	TRBJ1-1	CASSRREVGAEAFF	TGTGCCAGCTCACGAAGGGAAGTAGGGGCTGAAGCTTTCTTT
TRBV2	-	-	TRBJ1-1	CASSEGGLTEAFF	TGTGCCAGCAGTGAGGGGGGGCTCACTGAAGCTTTCTTT
TRBV3-1/TRBV3-2	TRBD2	-	TRBJ2-1	CATGGRGGMNEQFF	TGTGCCACCGGTGGGCGGGGGGGAATGAATGAGCAGTTCTTC
TRBV28	TRBD1	-	TRBJ1-1	CASKDRENTEAFF	TGTGCCAGCAAGGACAGGGAGAACACTGAAGCTTTCTTT
TRBV11-2	-	-	TRBJ2-2	CASSLSPGAGELFF	TGTGCCAGCAGCCTAAGCCCCGGGGCCGGGGAGCTGTTTTTT
TRBV7-2	-	-	TRBJ1-6	CASSLYNSPLHF	TGTGCCAGCAGCCTATATAATTCACCCCTCCACTTT
TRBV5-1	-	-	TRBJ1-4	CASSLSQPYEKLFF	TGCGCCAGCAGCTTGTCACAGCCTTATGAAAAACTGTTTTTT
TRBV10-3	-	-	TRBJ2-7	CAISGGRGRLGSSYEQYF	TGTGCCATCAGTGGAGGGCGGGGTCGACTTGGGAGCTCCTACGAGCAGTACTTC
TRBV5-1	TRBD1	-	TRBJ1-4	CASRFQGAANEKLFF	TGCGCCAGCCGATTCCAGGGGGCCGCTAATGAAAAACTGTTTTTT
TRBV18	-	few	TRBJ1-1	CASSPLQATEAFF	TGTGCCAGCTCACCACTGCAGGCCACTGAAGCTTTCTTT
TRBV10-1	TRBD1	-	TRBJ2-7	CASSPGQGLGEQYF	TGCGCCAGCAGCCCGGGACAGGGGTTGGGCGAGCAGTACTTC
TRBV18	-	-	TRBJ1-1	CASSLYLNTEAFF	TGTGCCAGCTCACTCTACCTGAACACTGAAGCTTTCTTT
TRBV19	-	-	TRBJ2-2	CASSPFGRETGELFF	TGTGCCAGTAGTCCCTTCGGCCGGGAGACCGGGGAGCTGTTTTTT
TRBV3-1/TRBV3-2	-	-	TRBJ2-1	CASSFSVSSYNEQFF	TGTGCCAGCAGCTTCTCGGTGAGCTCCTACAATGAGCAGTTCTTC
TRBV10-2	-	-	TRBJ1-4	CASLDSLNEKLFF	TGCGCCAGCCTGGACAGCTTGAACGAAAAACTGTTTTTT
TRBV7-9	-	-	TRBJ1-2	CASSRDYGYTF	TGTGCCAGCAGCCGCGATTATGGCTACACCTTC
TRBV19	-	-	TRBJ1-2	CASSIDSNYGYTF	TGTGCCAGTAGTATTGACAGCAACTATGGCTACACCTTC
TRBV5-1	TRBD1	few	TRBJ1-2	CASSSMEGQGARGYTF	TGCGCCAGCAGCTCGATGGAGGGCCAGGGGGCGCGTGGCTACACCTTC
TRBV6-1	TRBD1	-	TRBJ2-7	CASSDRGRGSGSYEQYF	TGTGCCAGCAGTGACAGGGGGCGAGGTTCAGGATCCTACGAGCAGTACTTC
TRBV9	-	-	TRBJ2-7	CASSVGPSISYEQYF	TGTGCCAGCAGCGTGGGGCCGTCTATCTCCTACGAGCAGTACTTC
TRBV18	TRBD2	once	TRBJ2-3	CASSPPGLAGGLDTQYF	TGTGCCAGCTCACCACCGGGACTAGCGGGGGGCCTGGATACGCAGTATTTT
TRBV27	-	-	TRBJ1-2	CASSLQGQGYGYTF	TGTGCCAGCAGTTTACAGGGGCAGGGGTATGGCTACACCTTC
TRBV5-8	-	-	TRBJ1-6	CASSSLRQENSPLHF	TGTGCCAGCAGCTCACTTAGACAGGAAAATTCACCCCTCCACTTT
TRBV19	-	-	TRBJ2-7	CASSSRRSYEQYF	TGTGCCAGTAGTTCAAGGAGAAGCTACGAGCAGTACTTC
TRBV2	TRBD2	-	TRBJ2-5	CASGGRIAGFQETQYF	TGTGCCAGCGGGGGGAGAATAGCGGGGTTCCAAGAGACCCAGTACTTC
TRBV2	-	-	TRBJ1-2	CASSEANEQDYGYTF	TGTGCCAGCAGTGAAGCGAACGAACAAGACTATGGCTACACCTTC
TRBV7-3	-	few	TRBJ1-2	CASSLTGVGGYTF	TGTGCCAGCAGCTTAACAGGGGTGGGTGGCTACACCTTC
TRBV10-3	-	-	TRBJ2-5	CAISERTVQETQYF	TGTGCCATCAGTGAAAGGACAGTCCAAGAGACCCAGTACTTC
TRBV6-5	-	-	TRBJ1-2	CASSPGGDYGYTF	TGTGCCAGCAGCCCCGGAGGGGACTATGGCTACACCTTC
TRBV5-1	TRBD2	-	TRBJ2-2	CASSTTGLVATGELFF	TGCGCCAGCAGCACAACGGGACTAGTGGCCACCGGGGAGCTGTTTTTT
TRBV10-3	-	-	TRBJ1-3	CAISAPGNTIYF	TGTGCCATCAGTGCCCCAGGAAACACCATATATTTT
TRBV2	-	-	TRBJ2-2	CASRGQGKVGELFF	TGTGCCAGCAGAGGCCAGGGGAAGGTCGGGGAGCTGTTTTTT
TRBV6-5	TRBD1	once	TRBJ2-7	CASSKGQNYEQYF	TGTGCCAGCAGTAAGGGACAGAACTACGAGCAGTACTTC
TRBV6-5	TRBD1	-	TRBJ1-4	CASREGATNEKLFF	TGTGCCAGCAGGGAGGGGGCCACTAATGAAAAACTGTTTTTT
TRBV5-1	-	few	TRBJ2-5	CASSSEGGPETQYF	TGCGCCAGCAGCTCCGAGGGTGGGCCCGAGACCCAGTACTTC
TRBV6-5	TRBD1	-	TRBJ1-2	CASSRGTGSEGYTF	TGTGCCAGCAGTAGGGGGACAGGGTCTGAAGGCTACACCTTC
TRBV11-3	-	-	TRBJ1-2	CASSSTGTGEGYGYTF	TGTGCCAGCAGCTCGACCGGGACGGGGGAGGGCTATGGCTACACCTTC
TRBV5-5	TRBD1	once	TRBJ2-2	CASRPGQANGELFF	TGTGCCAGCAGACCCGGACAGGCGAACGGGGAGCTGTTTTTT
TRBV4-2	-	once	TRBJ2-7	CASSLGPGGAYEQYF	TGTGCCAGCAGCCTCGGACCCGGGGGAGCCTACGAGCAGTACTTC
TRBV5-4	TRBD1	-	TRBJ1-6	CASSSQQGANSPLHF	TGTGCCAGCAGCTCCCAACAGGGGGCTAATTCACCCCTCCACTTT
TRBV7-2	-	-	TRBJ1-1	CASSRGGLGGTEAFF	TGTGCCAGCAGCCGGGGGGGGCTGGGGGGGACTGAAGCTTTCTTT
TRBV12-3/TRBV12-4	-	-	TRBJ1-1	CASKRSTEAFF	TGTGCCAGCAAGCGTAGCACTGAAGCTTTCTTT
TRBV6-5	-	-	TRBJ1-6	CASKLLDSYNSPLHF	TGTGCCAGCAAGTTGTTAGACTCCTATAATTCACCCCTCCACTTT
TRBV6-1	-	-	TRBJ2-3	CASSEPLRGFTDTQYF	TGTGCCAGCAGTGAACCCCTCCGGGGGTTCACAGATACGCAGTATTTT
TRBV19	-	-	TRBJ1-6	CASSIGQNSPLHF	TGTGCCAGTAGTATAGGGCAGAATTCACCCCTCCACTTT
TRBV11-2	-	-	TRBJ2-7	CASSAMAASPEQYF	TGTGCCAGCAGCGCCATGGCGGCTAGCCCCGAGCAGTACTTC
TRBV14	-	-	TRBJ2-3	CASSQDRWSTDTQYF	TGTGCCAGCAGCCAAGACCGGTGGAGCACAGATACGCAGTATTTT
TRBV6-5	-	-	TRBJ1-1	CASRERGSNTEAFF	TGTGCCAGCAGGGAGAGAGGGTCGAACACTGAAGCTTTCTTT
TRBV9	TRBD1	-	TRBJ1-6	CASSVGTGLRSPLHF	TGTGCCAGCAGCGTAGGGACAGGGCTACGGTCACCCCTCCACTTT